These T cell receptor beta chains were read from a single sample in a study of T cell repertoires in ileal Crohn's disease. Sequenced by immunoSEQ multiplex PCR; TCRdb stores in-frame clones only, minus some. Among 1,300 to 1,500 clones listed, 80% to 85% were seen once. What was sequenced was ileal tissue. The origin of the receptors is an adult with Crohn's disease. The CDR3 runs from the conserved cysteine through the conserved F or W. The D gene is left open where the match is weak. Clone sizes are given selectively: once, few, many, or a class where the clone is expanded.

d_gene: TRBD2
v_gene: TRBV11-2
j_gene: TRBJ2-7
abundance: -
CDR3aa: CASSLGLGLAGEQYF
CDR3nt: TGTGCCAGCAGCCTGGGGCTAGGACTAGCGGGGGAGCAGTACTTC

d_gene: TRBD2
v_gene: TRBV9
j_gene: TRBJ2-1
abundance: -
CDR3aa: CASSVGSSGAYNEQFF
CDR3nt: TGTGCCAGCAGCGTAGGCAGTAGCGGGGCTTACAATGAGCAGTTCTTC

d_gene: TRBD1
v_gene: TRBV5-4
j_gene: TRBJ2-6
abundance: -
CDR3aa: CASSALTGGNTGANVLTF
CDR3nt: TGTGCCAGCAGCGCGCTGACAGGGGGAAATACTGGGGCCAACGTCCTGACTTTC

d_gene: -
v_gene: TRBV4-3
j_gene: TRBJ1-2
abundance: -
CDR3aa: CASSQSGNYGYTF
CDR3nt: TGCGCCAGCAGCCAATCGGGCAACTATGGCTACACCTTC

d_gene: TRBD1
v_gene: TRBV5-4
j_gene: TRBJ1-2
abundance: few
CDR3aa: CASSLDRVSIYTF
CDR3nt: TGTGCCAGCAGCTTAGACAGGGTCTCGATCTACACCTTC

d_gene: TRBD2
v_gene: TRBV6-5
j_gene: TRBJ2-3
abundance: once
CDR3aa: CASSPGLENTDTQYF
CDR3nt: TGTGCCAGCAGTCCGGGACTAGAGAACACAGATACGCAGTATTTT

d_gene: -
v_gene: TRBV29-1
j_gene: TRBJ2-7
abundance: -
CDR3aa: CSIPGNKGPYEQYF
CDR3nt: TGCAGCATACCCGGGAATAAGGGGCCCTACGAGCAGTACTTC

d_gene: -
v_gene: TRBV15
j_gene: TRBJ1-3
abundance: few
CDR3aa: CATSTGNTIYF
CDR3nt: TGTGCCACCAGCACTGGAAACACCATATATTTT

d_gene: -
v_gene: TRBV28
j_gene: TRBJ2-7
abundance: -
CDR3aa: CASSLSTAQLQQYF
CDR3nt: TGTGCCAGCAGTCTCTCCACCGCACAGCTACAGCAGTACTTC

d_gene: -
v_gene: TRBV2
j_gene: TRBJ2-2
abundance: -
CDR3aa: CASSDRRAGELFF
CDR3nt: TGTGCCAGCAGTGACAGGAGAGCCGGGGAGCTGTTTTTT

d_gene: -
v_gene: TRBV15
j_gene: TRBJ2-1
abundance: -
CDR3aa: CATSREGRVNEQFF
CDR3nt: TGTGCCACCAGCAGAGAAGGCAGGGTAAATGAGCAGTTCTTC

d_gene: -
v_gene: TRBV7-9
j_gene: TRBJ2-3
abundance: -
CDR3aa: CASSPTDTQYF
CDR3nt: TGTGCCAGCAGCCCAACAGATACGCAGTATTTT

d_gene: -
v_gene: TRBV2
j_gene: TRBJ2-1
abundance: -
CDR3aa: CASSALGSSYNEQFF
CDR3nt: TGTGCCAGCAGTGCGCTGGGCAGCTCCTACAATGAGCAGTTCTTC

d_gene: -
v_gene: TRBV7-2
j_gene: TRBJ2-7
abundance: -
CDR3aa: CASSPGPAYEQYF
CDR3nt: TGTGCCAGCAGCCCGGGACCCGCCTACGAGCAGTACTTC

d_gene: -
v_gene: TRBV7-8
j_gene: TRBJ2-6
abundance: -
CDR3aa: CASSVSGSVSGANVLTF
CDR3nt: TGTGCCAGCAGCGTAAGTGGCAGCGTCTCTGGGGCCAACGTCCTGACTTTC

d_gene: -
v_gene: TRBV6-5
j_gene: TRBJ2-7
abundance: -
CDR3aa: CASGDGAWGEQYF
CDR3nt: TGTGCCAGCGGGGACGGAGCCTGGGGCGAGCAGTACTTC

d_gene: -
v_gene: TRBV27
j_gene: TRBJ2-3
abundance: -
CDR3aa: CASTGGATDTQYF
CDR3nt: TGTGCCAGCACCGGAGGGGCAACAGATACGCAGTATTTT

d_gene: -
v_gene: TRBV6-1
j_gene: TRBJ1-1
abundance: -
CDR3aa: CASSHRARTEAFF
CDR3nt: TGTGCCAGCAGTCACAGGGCGAGGACTGAAGCTTTCTTT

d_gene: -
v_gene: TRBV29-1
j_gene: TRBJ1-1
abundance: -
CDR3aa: CSVEDGQQNTEAFF
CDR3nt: TGCAGCGTTGAAGATGGACAACAGAACACTGAAGCTTTCTTT

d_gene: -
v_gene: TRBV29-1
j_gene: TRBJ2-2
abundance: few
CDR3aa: CSVYREDTGELFF
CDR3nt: TGCAGCGTCTACAGGGAGGACACCGGGGAGCTGTTTTTT

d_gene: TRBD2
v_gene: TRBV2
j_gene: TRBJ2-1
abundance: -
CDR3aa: CASPSGPEQFF
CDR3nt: TGTGCCAGCCCTAGCGGGCCTGAGCAGTTCTTC

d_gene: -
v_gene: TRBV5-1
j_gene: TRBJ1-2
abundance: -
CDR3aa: CASSLENGYGYTF
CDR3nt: TGCGCCAGCAGCTTGGAAAACGGGTATGGCTACACCTTC

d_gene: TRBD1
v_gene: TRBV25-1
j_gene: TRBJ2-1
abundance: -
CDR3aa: CATGTGVRNEQFF
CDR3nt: TGTGCTACCGGGACAGGGGTAAGGAATGAGCAGTTCTTC

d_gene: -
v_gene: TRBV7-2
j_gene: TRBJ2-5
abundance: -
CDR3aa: CASSSGRGGGTQYF
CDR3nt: TGTGCCAGCAGCTCCGGCCGAGGGGGGGGGACCCAGTACTTC

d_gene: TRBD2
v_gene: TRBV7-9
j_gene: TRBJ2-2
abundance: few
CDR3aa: CASSPPGLATGELFF
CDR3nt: TGTGCCAGCAGCCCGCCGGGACTAGCCACCGGGGAGCTGTTTTTT

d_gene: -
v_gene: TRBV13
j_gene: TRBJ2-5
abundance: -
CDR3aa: CASSLRRGQETQYF
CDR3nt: TGTGCCAGCAGCTTAAGAAGGGGGCAAGAGACCCAGTACTTC

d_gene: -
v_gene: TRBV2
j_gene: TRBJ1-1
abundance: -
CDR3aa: CASSDHSSNTEAFF
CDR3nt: TGTGCCAGCAGTGACCACTCGTCTAACACTGAAGCTTTCTTT

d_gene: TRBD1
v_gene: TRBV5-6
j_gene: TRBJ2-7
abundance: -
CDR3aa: CASSIRTGRHEQYF
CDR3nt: TGTGCCAGCAGTATTCGGACAGGGCGGCACGAGCAGTACTTC

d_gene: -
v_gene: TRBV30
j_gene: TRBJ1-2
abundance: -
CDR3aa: CAWKLNHYYGYTF
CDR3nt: TGTGCCTGGAAGCTTAATCATTACTATGGCTACACCTTC

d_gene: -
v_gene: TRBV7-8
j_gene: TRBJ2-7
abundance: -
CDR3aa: CASSSPRSREQYF
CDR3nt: TGTGCCAGCAGCTCCCCTAGATCCCGCGAGCAGTACTTC